This TCR beta chain was identified in a study of regulatory T cells in long-lasting Graves disease. As for time point: newly diagnosed GD, antithyroid drugs for less than 3 months. The authors made the TCR library using RNA they extracted from PBMCs. Researchers made TCR beta libraries by using iRepertoire HTBI primers and running Arm-PCR on CDR3 regions. TCRdb reprocessed the multiplex PCR reads with MiXCR, giving one entry per CDR3 protein. The top ten clones hold roughly 29% of a sample with roughly 320,000 distinct CDR3 sequences, roughly 17% of them seen once. This clonotype was detected ten times or more. The V and J ends lost 3 bases and 6 bases, in that order; junction bases with no gene match: 11. The CDR3 is 17 residues long. CDR1 and CDR2 from the germline V gene are SGHAT and FQNNGV. These data also featured in a second study, about T cells in Graves' hyperthyroidism and ophthalmopathy.

This TCR came from a man between 35 and 55 years old with Graves disease. This chain joins TRBV11-2 and TRBJ2-1; 10 nucleotides match TRBD1. The source was peripheral blood mononuclear cells (PBMCs), collected at new diagnosis, from a patient treated with antithyroid drugs. In DNA, the CDR3 is TGTGCCAGCAGCTTCGGGACCCGAGACAGGGGGCTCAATGAGCAGTTCTTC. As protein: CASSFGTRDRGLNEQFF.